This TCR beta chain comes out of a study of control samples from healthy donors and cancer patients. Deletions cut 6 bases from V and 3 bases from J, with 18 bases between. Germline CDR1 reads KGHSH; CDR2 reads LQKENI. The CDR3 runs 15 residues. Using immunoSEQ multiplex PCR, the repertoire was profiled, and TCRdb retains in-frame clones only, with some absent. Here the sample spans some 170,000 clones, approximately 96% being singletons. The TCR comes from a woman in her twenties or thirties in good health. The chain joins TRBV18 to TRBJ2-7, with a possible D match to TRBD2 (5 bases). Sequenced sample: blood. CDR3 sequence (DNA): TGTGCCAGCTCCCTCCAGGCTAGCCTTGACTACGAGCAGTACTTC. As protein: CASSLQASLDYEQYF.